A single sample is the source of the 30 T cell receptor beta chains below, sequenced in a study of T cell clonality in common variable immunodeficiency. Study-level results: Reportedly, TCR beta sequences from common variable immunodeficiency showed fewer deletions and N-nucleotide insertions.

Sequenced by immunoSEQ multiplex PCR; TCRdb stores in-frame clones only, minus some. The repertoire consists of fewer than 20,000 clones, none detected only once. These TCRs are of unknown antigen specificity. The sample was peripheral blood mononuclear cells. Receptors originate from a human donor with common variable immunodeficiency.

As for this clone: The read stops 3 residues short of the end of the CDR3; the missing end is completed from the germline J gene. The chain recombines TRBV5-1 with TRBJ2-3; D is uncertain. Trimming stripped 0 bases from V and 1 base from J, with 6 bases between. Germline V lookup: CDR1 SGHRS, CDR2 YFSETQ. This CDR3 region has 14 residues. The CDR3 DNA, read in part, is TGCGCCAGCAGCTTGGAGGGCCGCACAGATACG. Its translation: CASSLEGRTDT. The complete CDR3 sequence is CASSLEGRTDTQYF.

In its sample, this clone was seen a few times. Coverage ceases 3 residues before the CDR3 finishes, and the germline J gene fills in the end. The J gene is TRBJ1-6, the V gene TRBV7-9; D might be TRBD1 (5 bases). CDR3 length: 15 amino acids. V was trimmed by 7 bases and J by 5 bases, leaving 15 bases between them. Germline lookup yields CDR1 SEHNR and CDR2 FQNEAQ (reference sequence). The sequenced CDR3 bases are TGTGCCAGCACCCCCCAGGGTACACATAATTCACCC. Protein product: CASTPQGTHNSP. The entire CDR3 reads CASTPQGTHNSPLHF.

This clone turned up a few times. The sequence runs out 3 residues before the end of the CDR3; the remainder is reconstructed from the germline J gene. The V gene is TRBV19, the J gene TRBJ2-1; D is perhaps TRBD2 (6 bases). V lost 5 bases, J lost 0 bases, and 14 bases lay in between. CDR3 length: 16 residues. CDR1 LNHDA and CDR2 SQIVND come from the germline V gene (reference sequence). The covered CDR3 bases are TGTGCCAGTAGTTTCGTAGCGGTACGCTCCTACAATGAG. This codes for CASSFVAVRSYNE. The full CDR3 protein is CASSFVAVRSYNEQFF. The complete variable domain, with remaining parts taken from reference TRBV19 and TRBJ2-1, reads DGGITQSPKYLFRKEGQNVTLSCEQNLNHDAMYWYRQDPGQGLRLIYYSQIVNDFQKGDIAEGYSVSREKKESFPLTVTSAQKNPTAFYLCASSFVAVRSYNEQFFGPGTRLTVL.

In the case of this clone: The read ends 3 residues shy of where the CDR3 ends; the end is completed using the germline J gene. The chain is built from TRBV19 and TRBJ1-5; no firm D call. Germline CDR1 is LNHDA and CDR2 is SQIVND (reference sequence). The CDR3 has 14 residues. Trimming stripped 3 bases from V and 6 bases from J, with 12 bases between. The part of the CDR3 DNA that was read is TGTGCCAGTAGTATTCCCTATCCCGGTCAGCCC. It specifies CASSIPYPGQP. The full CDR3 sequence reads CASSIPYPGQPQHF.

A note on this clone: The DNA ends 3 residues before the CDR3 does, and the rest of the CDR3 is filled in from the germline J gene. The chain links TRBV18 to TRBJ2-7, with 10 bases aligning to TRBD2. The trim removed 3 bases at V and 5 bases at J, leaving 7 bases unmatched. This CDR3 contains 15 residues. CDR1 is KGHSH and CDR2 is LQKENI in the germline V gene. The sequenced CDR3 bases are TGTGCCAGCTCACCTACTAGCGGGGTGGGCCACGAG. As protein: CASSPTSGVGHE. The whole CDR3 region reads CASSPTSGVGHEQYF.

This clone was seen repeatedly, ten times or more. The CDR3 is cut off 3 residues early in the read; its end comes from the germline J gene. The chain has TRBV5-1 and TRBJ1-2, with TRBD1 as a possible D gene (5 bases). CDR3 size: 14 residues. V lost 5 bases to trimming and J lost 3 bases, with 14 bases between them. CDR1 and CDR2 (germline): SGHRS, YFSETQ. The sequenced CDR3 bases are TGCGCCAGCAGTTCAGCCCAGGGTCACTATGGC. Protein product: CASSSAQGHYG. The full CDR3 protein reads CASSSAQGHYGYTF.

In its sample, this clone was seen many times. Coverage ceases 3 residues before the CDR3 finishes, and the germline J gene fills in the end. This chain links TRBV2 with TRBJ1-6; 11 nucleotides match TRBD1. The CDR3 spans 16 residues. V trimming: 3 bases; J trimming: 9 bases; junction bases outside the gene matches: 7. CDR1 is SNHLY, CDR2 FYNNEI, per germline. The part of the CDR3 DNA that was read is TGTGCCAGCAGTGAGAGGGTAGGGACAGGGGGTTCACCC. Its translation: CASSERVGTGGSP. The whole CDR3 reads CASSERVGTGGSPLHF.

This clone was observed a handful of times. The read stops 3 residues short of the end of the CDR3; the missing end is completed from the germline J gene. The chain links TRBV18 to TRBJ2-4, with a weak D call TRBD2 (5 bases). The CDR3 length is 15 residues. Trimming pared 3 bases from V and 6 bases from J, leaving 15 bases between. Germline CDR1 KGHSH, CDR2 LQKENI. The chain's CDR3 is CASSPPTGMGNIQYF. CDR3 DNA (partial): TGTGCCAGCTCACCTCCGACGGGGATGGGAAACATT. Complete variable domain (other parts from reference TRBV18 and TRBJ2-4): NAGVMQNPRHLVRRRGQEARLRCSPMKGHSHVYWYRQLPEEGLKFMVYLQKENIIDESGMPKERFSAEFPKEGPSILRIQQVVRGDSAAYFCASSPPTGMGNIQYFGAGTRLSVL.

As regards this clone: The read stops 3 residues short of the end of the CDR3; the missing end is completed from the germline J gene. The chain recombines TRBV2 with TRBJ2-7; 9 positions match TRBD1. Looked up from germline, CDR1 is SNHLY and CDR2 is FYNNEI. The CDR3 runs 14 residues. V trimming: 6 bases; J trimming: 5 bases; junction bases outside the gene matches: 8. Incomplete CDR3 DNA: TGTGCCAGCAGGCCGGGACAGGGAGTACACGAG. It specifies CASRPGQGVHE. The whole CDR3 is CASRPGQGVHEQYF.

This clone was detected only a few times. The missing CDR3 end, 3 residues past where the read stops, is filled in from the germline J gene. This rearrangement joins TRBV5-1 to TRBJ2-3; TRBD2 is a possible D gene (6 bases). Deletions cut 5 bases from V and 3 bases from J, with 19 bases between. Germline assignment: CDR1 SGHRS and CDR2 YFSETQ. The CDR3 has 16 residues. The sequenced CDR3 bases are TGCGCCAGCAGTAGCCTAGCGTCACGGGGGACAGATACG. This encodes CASSSLASRGTDT. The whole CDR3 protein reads CASSSLASRGTDTQYF.

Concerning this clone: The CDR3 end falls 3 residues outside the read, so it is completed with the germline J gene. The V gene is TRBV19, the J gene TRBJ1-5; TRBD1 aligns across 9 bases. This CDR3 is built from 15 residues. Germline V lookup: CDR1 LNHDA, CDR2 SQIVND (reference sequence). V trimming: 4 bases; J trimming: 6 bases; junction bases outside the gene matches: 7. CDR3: CASSTGQGFVQPQHF. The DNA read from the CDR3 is TGTGCCAGTAGTACAGGACAGGGGTTTGTTCAGCCC.

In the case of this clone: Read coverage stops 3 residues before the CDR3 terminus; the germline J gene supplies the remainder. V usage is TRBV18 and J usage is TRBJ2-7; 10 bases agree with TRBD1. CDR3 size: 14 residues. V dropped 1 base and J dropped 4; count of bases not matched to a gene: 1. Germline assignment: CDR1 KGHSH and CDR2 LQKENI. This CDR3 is CASSPRGQGYEQYF. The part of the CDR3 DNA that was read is TGTGCCAGCTCACCACGGGGACAGGGGTACGAG.

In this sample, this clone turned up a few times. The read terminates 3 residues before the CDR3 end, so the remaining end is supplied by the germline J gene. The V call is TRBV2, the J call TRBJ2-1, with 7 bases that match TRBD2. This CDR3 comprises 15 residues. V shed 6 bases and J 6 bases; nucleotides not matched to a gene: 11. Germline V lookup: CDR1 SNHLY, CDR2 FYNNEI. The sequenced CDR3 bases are TGTGCCAGCAGCCCAGGACTAGATCCAGGCAATGAG. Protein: CASSPGLDPGNE. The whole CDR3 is CASSPGLDPGNEQFF.

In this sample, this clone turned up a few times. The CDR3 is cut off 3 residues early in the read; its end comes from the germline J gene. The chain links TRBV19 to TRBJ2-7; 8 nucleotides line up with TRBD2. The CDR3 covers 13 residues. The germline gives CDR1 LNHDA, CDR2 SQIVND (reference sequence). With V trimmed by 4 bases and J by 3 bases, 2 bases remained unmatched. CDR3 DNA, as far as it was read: TGTGCCAGTAGTACGGGGGGGAGCTACGAG. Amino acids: CASSTGGSYE. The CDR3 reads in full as CASSTGGSYEQYF.

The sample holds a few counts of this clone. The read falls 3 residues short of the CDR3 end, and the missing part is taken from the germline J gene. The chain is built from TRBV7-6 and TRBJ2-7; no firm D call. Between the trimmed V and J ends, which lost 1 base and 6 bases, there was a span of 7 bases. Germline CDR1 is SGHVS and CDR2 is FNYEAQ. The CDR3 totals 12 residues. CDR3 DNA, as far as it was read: TGTGCCAGCAGCTTAGGCGCCTCCGAG. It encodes CASSLGASE. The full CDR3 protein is CASSLGASEQYF.

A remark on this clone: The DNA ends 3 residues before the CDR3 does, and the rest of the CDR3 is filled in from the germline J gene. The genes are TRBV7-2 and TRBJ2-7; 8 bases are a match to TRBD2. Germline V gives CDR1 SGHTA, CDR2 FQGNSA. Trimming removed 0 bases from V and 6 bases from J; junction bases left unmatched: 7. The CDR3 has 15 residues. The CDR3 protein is CASSLARGRGVEQYF. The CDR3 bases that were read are TGTGCCAGCAGCTTAGCTCGGGGGCGGGGGGTCGAG.

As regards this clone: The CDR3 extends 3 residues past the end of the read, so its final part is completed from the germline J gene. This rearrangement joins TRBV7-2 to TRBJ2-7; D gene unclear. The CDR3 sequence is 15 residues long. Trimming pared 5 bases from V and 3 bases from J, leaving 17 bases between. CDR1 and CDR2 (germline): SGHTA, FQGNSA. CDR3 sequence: CASSPTSGASYEQYF. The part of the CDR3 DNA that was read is TGTGCCAGCAGCCCGACTTCCGGCGCAAGCTACGAG.

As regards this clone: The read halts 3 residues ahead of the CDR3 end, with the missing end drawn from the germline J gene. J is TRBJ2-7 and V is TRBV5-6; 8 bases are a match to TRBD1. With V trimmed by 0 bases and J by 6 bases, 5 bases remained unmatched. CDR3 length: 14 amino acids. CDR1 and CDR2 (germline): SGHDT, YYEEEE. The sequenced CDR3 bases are TGTGCCAGCAGCTTGGTGACAGGGGCCTCCGAG. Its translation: CASSLVTGASE. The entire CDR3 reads CASSLVTGASEQYF.

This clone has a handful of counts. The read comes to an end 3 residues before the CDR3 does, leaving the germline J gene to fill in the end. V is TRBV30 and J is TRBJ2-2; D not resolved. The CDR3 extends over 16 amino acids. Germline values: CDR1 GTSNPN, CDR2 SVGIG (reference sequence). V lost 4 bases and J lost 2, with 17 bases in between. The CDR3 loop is CAWTPLAFVNTGELFF. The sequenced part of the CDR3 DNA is TGTGCCTGGACCCCACTCGCCTTTGTAAACACCGGGGAG. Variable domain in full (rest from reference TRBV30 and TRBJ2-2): SQTIHQWPATLVQPVGSPLSLECTVEGTSNPNLYWYRQAAGRGLQLLFYSVGIGQISSEVPQNLSASRPQDRQFILSSKKLLLSDSGFYLCAWTPLAFVNTGELFFGEGSRLTVL.

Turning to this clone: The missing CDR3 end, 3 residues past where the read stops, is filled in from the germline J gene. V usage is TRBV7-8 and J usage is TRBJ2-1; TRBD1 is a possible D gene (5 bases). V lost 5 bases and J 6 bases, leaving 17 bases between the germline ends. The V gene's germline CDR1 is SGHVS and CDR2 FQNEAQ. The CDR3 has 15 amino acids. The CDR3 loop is CASSGRLQQGNEQFF. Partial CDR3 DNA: TGTGCCAGCAGCGGGCGTCTACAGCAGGGCAATGAG.

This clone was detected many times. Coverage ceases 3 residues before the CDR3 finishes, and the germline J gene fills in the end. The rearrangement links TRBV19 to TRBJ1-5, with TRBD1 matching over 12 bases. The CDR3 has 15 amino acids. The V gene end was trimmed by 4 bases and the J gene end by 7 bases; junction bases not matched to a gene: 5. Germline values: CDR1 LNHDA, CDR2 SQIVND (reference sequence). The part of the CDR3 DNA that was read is TGTGCCAGTAGTACGGGACAGGGGGCAGGACAGCCC. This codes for CASSTGQGAGQP. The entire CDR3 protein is CASSTGQGAGQPQHF.

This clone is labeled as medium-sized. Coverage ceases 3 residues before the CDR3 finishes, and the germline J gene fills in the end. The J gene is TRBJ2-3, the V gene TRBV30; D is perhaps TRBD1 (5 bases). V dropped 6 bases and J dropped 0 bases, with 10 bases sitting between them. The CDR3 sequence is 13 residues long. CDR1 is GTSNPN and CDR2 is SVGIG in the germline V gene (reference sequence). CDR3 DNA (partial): TGTGCCTGTGGACACTTCAGCACAGATACG. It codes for CACGHFSTDT. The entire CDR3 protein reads CACGHFSTDTQYF.

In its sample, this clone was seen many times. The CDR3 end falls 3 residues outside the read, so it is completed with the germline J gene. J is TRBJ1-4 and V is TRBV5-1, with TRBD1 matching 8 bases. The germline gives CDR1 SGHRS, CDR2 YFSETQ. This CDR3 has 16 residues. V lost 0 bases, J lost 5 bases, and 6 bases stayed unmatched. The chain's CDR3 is CASSLGHGTGNEKLFF. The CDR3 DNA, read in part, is TGCGCCAGCAGCTTGGGGCACGGGACAGGAAATGAAAAA.

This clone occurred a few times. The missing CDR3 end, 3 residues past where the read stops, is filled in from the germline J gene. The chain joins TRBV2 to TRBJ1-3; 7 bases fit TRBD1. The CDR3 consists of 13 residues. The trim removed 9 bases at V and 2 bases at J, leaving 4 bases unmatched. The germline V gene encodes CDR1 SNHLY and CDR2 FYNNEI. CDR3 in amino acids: CASEQGTGNTIYF. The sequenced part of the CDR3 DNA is TGTGCCAGTGAACAGGGGACTGGAAACACC.

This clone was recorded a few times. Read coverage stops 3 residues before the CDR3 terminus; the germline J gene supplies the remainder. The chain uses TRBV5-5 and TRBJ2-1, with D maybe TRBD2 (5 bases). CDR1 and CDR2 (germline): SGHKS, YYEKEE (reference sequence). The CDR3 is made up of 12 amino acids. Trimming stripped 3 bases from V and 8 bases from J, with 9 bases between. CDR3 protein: CASSSLRDEQFF. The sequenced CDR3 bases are TGTGCCAGCAGCTCCCTGAGGGATGAG.

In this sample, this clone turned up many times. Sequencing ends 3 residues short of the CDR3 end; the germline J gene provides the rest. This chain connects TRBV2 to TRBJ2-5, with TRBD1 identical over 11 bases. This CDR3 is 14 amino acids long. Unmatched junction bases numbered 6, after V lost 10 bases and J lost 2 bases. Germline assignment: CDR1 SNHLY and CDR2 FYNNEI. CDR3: CATSGTGGQETQYF. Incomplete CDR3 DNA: TGTGCCACGTCCGGGACAGGGGGACAAGAGACC.

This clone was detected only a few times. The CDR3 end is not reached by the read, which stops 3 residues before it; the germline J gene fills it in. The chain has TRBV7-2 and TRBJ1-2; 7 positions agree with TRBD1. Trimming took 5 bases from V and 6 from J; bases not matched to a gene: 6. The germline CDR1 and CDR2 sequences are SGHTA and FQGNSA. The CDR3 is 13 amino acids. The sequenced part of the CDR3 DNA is TGTGCCAGCAGCGGCAGTACAGGGGATGGC. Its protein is CASSGSTGDG. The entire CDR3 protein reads CASSGSTGDGYTF.

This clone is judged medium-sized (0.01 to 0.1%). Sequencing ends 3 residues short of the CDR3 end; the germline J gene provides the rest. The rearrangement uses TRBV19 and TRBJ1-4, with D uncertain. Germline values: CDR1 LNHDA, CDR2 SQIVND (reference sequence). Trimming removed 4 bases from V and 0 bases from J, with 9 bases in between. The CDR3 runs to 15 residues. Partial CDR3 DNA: TGTGCCAGTAGTAGGCAGATTGCAACTAATGAAAAA. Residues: CASSRQIATNEK. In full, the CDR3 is CASSRQIATNEKLFF.

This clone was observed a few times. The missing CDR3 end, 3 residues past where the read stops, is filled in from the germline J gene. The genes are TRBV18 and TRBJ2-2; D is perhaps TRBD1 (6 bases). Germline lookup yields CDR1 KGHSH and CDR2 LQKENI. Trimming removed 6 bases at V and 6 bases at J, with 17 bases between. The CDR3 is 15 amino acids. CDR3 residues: CASSPTQGPAGELFF. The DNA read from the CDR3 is TGTGCCAGCTCCCCGACTCAGGGGCCCGCCGGGGAG.

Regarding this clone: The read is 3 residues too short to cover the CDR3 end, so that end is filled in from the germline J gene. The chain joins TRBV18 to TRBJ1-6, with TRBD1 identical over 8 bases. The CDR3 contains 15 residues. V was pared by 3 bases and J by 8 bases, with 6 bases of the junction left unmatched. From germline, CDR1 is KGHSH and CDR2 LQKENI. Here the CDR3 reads CASSPDRVGDSPLHF. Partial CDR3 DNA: TGTGCCAGCTCACCGGACAGGGTCGGGGATTCACCC.